This entry describes one T cell receptor (beta chain). What antigen it recognizes has not been identified. Base qualities are not provided; no much larger clone lies one nucleotide away. The goal of deep resolution MiSeq sequencing was a depth between 1 in 1 million and 1 in 200,000 T cells, and coverage averaged 10x per clonotype. The immunoSEQ hsTCRB Kit was used to generate the TCR beta libraries. The source study handled its data this way. The data were analyzed with ImmunoSEQ Analyzer and ImmunoSEQ Data Assistant, and V, D and J gene assignments followed IMGT definitions. Clonality was computed as one minus normalized Shannon entropy of productive rearrangement frequencies, ranging from 0 to 1. Only overrepresented clonotypes making up at least 0.05% of the repertoire of each patient were included in the public clonotype analysis. Repertoires from roughly 13 age-matched healthy donors in immuneACCESS were used as clonality controls. TCRdb mirrors the immuneACCESS table, restricted to in-frame sequences. Some clones are absent from its copies; in checked studies, under half trace to an unresolved V gene, and the reason for the others is unknown. V and J calls and clone size come straight from that table; D and trimming were deduced from the DNA. The sample includes approximately 200,000 clones, with roughly 72% observed a single time. Roughly 12% of the sample comes from the top ten.

V and J are trimmed by 5 bases and 9 bases, and the gene matches miss 13 bases of the junction. The germline V gene (reference sequence) provides CDR1 SEHNR and CDR2 FQNEAQ. The CDR3, from cysteine to phenylalanine, totals 14 residues. Only the CDR3 region is kept as DNA, spanning 42 bases read in frame from base 1. This specimen belongs to a study of cytotoxic CD8 clonotypes in ibrutinib-treated CLL (dated by TCRdb to the early 2020s). As for the study more broadly: In this cohort, more than 14 patients were treatment-naive and roughly 10 were relapsed/refractory, while roughly 17 had unmutated IGHV. On average, each sample had roughly 260,000 productive templates and tens of thousands of productive rearrangements. Cryopreserved peripheral blood mononuclear cells were obtained before treatment, at response, and at either sustained remission or disease progression. Every remission and progressive disease sample was obtained while ibrutinib was still being received by the patients. Responses were partial in around 24 patients and complete in 2; after median approximately 67 months follow-up, around 15 stayed in remission and about twelve progressed. Of the approximately 86 people in the trial, some 28 had longitudinal samples available. The response samples were drawn at a median of roughly twelve months into treatment, with a range of roughly 6 to 36 months.

Reading the label with the study, this specimen's time point is: 20 to 30 months on ibrutinib. For TCR beta library preparation, around 2.2 micrograms of genomic DNA was extracted from cryopreserved PBMCs. Longitudinal blood samples from CLL patients receiving ibrutinib monotherapy were subjected to high-throughput TCR beta sequencing. The patients took part in an open-label, single-center phase 2 trial of ibrutinib monotherapy. Broader findings and caveats from the paper: Lymph node repertoires were not examined, and the timing of sampling was not matched between patients in sustained remission and those whose disease progressed. Public clonotypes were rare and either contracted or stayed stable during treatment, and the rise in clonality at ibrutinib response reflected the expansion of private clonotypes. At baseline, clonality was higher than in age-matched healthy donors and showed a strong correlation with circulating CD8+ T-cell counts. An increase in clonality was observed at ibrutinib response, with clonality remaining stable during sustained remission and falling back toward baseline at progression.

The chain uses TRBV7-9 and TRBJ2-7, with 7 central nucleotides matching TRBD1. The receptor's source is a human donor with chronic lymphocytic leukemia. This material consisted of PBMCs, taken after 24 months of ibrutinib treatment. The CDR3 reads as follows: CASSPGTVRAGQYF. The sequence in DNA is TGTGCCAGCAGCCCCGGGACAGTACGGGCGGGGCAGTACTTC.